The present T cell receptor beta chain was sequenced within a study of blood T cell repertoires in COVID-19. The table lists this clone with a few counts. Authors' data handling: Nucleated cell number was recorded as an estimate derived from reference gene primer amplification. The method was immunoSEQ multiplex PCR; TCRdb's version includes in-frame clones alone and lacks a portion of them. V and J calls and clone size come straight from that table; D and trimming were deduced from the DNA. The repertoire includes over 150,000 clones, 80% to 90% of them detected once, and around 10% sits in the top ten. The CDR3 has 13 residues. V was pared by 6 bases and J by 8 bases, with 16 bases between.

The sample comprised peripheral blood. This TCR was recovered from a woman between 65 and 79 years old with COVID-19, enrolled during active disease. V and J are TRBV12-3 or TRBV12-4 and TRBJ1-2; maybe TRBD1 (6 bases). CDR3 sequence: CASSQGGVWGYTF. CDR3 in DNA: TGTGCCAGCAGCCAAGGGGGGGTGTGGGGCTACACCTTC.